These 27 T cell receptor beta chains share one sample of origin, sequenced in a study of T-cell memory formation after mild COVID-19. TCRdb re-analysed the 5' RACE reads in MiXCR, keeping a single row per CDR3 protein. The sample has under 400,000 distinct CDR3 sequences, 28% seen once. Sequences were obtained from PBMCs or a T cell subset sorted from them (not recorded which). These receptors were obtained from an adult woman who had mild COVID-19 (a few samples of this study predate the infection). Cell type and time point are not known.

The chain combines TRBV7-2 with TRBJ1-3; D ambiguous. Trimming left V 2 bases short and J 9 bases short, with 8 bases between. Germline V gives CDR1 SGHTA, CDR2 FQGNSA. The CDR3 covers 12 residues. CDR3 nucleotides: TGTGCCAGCAGCTTACGGGTGGGCACCATATATTTT. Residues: CASSLRVGTIYF.

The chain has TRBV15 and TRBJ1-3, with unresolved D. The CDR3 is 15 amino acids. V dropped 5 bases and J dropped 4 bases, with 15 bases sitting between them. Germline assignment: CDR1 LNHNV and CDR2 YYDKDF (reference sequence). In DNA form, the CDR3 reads TGTGCCACCAGCTCAGACCGGGGTATCGGAAACACCATATATTTT. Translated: CATSSDRGIGNTIYF.

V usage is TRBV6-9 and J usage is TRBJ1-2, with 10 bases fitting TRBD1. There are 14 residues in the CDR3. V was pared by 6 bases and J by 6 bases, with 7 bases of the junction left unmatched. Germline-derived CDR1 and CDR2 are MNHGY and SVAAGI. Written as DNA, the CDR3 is TGTGCCAGCAGCTATGGGACAGGGGAGGATGGCTACACCTTC. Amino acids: CASSYGTGEDGYTF.

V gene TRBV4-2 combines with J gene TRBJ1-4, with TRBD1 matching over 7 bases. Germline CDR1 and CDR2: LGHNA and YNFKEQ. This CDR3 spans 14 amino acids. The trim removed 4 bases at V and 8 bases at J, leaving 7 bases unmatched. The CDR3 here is CASSLGLGGEKLFF. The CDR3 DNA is TGTGCCAGCAGCCTAGGGTTAGGGGGCGAAAAACTGTTTTTT.

The CDR3 nucleotides read TGCGCCAGCAGCCAGGGCACAACATACACCGGGGAGCTGTTTTTT. Its translation is CASSQGTTYTGELFF. The V gene is TRBV4-3, the J gene TRBJ2-2; D uncertain. CDR3 length: 15 amino acids. Trimming took off 3 bases at V and 3 bases at J, with 11 bases between the two ends. The germline V gene encodes CDR1 LGHNA and CDR2 YSLEER.

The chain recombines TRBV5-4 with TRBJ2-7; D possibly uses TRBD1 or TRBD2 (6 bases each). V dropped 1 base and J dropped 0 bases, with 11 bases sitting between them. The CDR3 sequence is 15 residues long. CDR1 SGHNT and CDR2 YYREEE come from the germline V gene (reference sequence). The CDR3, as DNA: TGTGCCAGCAGCTTGCAGGGGAGGTCCTCCTACGAGCAGTACTTC. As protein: CASSLQGRSSYEQYF.

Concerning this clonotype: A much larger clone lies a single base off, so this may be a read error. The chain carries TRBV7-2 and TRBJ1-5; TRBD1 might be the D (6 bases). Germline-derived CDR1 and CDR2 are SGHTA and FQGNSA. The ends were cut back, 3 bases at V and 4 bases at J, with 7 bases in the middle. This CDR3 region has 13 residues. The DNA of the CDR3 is TGTGCCAGCAGCTTTGACAGGAATCAGCCCCAGCATTTT. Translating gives CASSFDRNQPQHF.

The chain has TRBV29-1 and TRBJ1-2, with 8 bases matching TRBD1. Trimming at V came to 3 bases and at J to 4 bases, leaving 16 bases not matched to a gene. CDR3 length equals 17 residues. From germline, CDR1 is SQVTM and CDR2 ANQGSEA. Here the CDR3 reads CSVDGNSGGQEFYGYTF. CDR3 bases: TGCAGCGTTGACGGAAATAGTGGGGGACAGGAGTTCTATGGCTACACCTTC.

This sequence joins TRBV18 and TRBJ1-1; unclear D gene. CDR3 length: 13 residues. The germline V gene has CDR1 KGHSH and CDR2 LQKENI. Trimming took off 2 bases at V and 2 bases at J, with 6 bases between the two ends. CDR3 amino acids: CASSPWENTEAFF. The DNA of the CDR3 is TGTGCCAGCTCACCATGGGAAAACACTGAAGCTTTCTTT.

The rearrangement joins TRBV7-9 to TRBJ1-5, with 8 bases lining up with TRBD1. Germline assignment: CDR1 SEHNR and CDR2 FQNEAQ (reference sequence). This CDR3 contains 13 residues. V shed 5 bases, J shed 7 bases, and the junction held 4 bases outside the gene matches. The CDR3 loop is CASSLTGAQPQHF. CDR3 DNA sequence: TGTGCCAGCAGCCTGACAGGGGCGCAGCCCCAGCATTTT.

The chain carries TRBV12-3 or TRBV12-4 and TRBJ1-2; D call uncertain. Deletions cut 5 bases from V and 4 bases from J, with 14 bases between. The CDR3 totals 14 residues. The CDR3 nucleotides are TGTGCCAGCAGTGGTGGACTGAAGCTCTATGGCTACACCTTC. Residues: CASSGGLKLYGYTF.

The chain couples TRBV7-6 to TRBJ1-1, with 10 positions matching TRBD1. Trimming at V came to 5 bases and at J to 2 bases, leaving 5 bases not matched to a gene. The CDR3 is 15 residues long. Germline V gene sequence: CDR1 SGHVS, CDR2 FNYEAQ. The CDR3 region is CASSPRTGGNTEAFF. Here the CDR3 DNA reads TGTGCCAGCAGCCCAAGGACAGGGGGTAACACTGAAGCTTTCTTT.

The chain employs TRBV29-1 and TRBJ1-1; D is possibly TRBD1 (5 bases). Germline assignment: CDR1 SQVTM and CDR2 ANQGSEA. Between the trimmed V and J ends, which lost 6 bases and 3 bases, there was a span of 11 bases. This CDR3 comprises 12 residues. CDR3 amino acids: CSVAGFDTEAFF. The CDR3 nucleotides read TGCAGCGTGGCAGGGTTTGACACTGAAGCTTTCTTT.

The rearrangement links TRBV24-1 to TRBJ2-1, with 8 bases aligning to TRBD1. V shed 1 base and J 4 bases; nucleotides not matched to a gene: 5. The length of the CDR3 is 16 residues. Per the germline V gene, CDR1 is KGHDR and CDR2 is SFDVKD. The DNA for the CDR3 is TGTGCCACCAGTGATTTTAAGGACAGGGAGTACAATGAGCAGTTCTTC. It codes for CATSDFKDREYNEQFF.

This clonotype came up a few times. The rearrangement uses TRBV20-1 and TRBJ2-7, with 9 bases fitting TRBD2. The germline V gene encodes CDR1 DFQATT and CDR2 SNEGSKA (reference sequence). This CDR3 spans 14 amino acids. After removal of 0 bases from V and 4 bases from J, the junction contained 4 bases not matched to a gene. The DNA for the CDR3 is TGCAGTGCTAGAGAAGCGCGGGAGGGTTACGAGCAGTACTTC. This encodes CSAREAREGYEQYF.

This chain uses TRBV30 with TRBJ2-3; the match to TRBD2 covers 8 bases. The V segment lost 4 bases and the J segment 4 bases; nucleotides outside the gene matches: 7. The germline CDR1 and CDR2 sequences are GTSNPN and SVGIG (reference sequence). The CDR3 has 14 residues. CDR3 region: CAWKAGGDADTQYF. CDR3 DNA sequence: TGTGCCTGGAAGGCGGGAGGAGATGCAGATACGCAGTATTTT.

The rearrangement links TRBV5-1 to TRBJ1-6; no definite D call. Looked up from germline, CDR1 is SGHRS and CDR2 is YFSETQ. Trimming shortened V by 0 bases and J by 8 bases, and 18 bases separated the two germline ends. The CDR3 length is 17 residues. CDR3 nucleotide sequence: TGCGCCAGCAGCTTGGGGGCCACCCCCCCGCGCGATTCACCCCTCCACTTT. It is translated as CASSLGATPPRDSPLHF.

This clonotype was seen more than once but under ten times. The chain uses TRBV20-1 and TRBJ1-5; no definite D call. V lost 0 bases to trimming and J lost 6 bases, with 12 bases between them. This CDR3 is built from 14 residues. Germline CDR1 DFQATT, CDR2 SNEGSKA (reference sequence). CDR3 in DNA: TGCAGTGCTAGAGAATTTTCCGGGGTTCAGCCCCAGCATTTT. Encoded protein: CSAREFSGVQPQHF.

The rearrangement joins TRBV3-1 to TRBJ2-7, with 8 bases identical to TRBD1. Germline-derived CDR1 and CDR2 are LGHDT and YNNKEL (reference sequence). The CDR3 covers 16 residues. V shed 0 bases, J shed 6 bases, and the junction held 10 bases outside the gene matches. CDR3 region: CASSQDRGPQRSEQYF. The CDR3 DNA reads TGTGCCAGCAGCCAAGACAGGGGGCCTCAGCGCAGCGAGCAGTACTTC.

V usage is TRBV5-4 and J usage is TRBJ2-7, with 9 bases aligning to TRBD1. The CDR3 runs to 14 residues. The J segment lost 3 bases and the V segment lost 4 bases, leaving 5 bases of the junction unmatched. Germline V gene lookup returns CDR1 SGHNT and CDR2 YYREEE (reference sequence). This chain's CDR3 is CASSAGTGNYEQYF. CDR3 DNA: TGTGCCAGCAGCGCAGGGACAGGGAACTACGAGCAGTACTTC.

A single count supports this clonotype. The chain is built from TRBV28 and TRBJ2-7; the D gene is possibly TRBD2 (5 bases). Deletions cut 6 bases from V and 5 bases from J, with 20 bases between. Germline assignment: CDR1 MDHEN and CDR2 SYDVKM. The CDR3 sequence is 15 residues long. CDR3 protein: CASSPEWTDGDEQYF. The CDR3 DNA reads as TGTGCCAGCAGCCCCGAGTGGACTGACGGCGACGAGCAGTACTTC.

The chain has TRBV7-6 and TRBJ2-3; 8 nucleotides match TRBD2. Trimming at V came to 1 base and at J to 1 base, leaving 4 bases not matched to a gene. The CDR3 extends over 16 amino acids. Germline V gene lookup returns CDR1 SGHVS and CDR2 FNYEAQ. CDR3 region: CASSLGLGGGTDTQYF. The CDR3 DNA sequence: TGTGCCAGCAGCTTAGGCCTCGGGGGGGGCACAGATACGCAGTATTTT.

The CDR3 DNA follows: TGTGCCAGCAGCATTAGGGACAGAACGTCGTGGTACGAGCAGTACTTC. Encoded protein: CASSIRDRTSWYEQYF. J is TRBJ2-7 and V is TRBV21-1; the table gives TRBD1 as D, unverified against the DNA. TRBV21-1 is a listed pseudogene. CDR3 length equals 16 residues.

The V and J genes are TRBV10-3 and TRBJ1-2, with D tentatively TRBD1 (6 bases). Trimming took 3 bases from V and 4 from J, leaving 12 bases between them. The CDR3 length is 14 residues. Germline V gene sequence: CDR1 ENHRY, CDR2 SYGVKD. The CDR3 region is CAISEGRGSYGYTF. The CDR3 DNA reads TGTGCCATCAGTGAAGGGAGGGGGTCCTATGGCTACACCTTC.

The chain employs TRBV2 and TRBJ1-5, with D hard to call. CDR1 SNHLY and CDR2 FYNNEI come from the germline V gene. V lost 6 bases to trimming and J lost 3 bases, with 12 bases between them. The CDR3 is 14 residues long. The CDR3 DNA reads TGTGCCAGCAGCTCCGGGTCAGACAATCAGCCCCAGCATTTT. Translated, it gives CASSSGSDNQPQHF.

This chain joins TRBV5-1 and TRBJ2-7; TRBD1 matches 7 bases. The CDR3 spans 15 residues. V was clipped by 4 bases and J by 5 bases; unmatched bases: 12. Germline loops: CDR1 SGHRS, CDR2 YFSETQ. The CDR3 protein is CASSPRTGSLDEQYF. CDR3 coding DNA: TGCGCCAGCAGCCCTCGGACAGGATCGTTGGACGAGCAGTACTTC.

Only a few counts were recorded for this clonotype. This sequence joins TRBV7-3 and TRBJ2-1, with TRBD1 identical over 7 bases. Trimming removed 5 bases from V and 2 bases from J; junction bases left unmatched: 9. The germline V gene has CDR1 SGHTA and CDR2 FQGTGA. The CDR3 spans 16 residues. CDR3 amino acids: CASSGRDRSTYNEQFF. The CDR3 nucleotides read TGTGCCAGCAGCGGACGGGACAGATCTACCTACAATGAGCAGTTCTTC. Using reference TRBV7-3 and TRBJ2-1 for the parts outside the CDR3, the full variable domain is GAGVSQTPSNKVTEKGKYVELRCDPISGHTALYWYRQSLGQGPEFLIYFQGTGAADDSGLPNDRFFAVRPEGSVSTLKIQRTERGDSAVYLCASSGRDRSTYNEQFFGPGTRLTVL.